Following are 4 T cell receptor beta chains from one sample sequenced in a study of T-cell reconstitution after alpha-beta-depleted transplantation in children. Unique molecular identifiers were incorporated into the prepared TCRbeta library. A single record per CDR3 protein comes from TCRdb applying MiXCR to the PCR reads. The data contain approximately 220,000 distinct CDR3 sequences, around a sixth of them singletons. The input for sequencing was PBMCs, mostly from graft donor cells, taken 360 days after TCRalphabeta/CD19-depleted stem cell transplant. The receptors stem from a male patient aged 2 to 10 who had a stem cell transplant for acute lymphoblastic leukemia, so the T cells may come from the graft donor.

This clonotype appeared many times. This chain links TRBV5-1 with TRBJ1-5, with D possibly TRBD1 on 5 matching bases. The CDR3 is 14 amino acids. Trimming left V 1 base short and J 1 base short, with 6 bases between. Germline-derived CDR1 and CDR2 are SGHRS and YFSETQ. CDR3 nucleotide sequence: TGCGCCAGCAGCTTGTGGGGGAGCAATCAGCCCCAGCATTTT. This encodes CASSLWGSNQPQHF.

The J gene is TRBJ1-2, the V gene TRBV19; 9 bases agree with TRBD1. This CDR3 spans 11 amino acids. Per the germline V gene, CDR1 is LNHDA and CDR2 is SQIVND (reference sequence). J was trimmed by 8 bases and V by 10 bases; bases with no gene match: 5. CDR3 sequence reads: CATPGTGGYTF. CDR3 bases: TGTGCCACACCGGGGACAGGGGGCTACACCTTC. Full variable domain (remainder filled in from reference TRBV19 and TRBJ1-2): DGGITQSPKYLFRKEGQNVTLSCEQNLNHDAMYWYRQDPGQGLRLIYYSQIVNDFQKGDIAEGYSVSREKKESFPLTVTSAQKNPTAFYLCATPGTGGYTFGSGTRLTVV.

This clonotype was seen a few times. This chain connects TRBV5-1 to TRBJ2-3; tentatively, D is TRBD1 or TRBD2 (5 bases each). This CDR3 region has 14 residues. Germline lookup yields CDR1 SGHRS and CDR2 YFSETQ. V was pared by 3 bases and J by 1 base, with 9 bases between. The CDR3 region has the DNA TGCGCCAGCAGCTGGGGACCACGCACAGATACGCAGTATTTT. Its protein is CASSWGPRTDTQYF. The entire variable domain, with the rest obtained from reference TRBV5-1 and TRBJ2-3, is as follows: KAGVTQTPRYLIKTRGQQVTLSCSPISGHRSVSWYQQTPGQGLQFLFEYFSETQRNKGNFPGRFSGRQFSNSRSEMNVSTLELGDSALYLCASSWGPRTDTQYFGPGTRLTVL.

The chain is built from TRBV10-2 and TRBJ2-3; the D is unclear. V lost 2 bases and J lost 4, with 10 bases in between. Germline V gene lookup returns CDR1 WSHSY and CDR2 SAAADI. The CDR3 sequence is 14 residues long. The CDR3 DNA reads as TGCGCCAGCAGTGAGCAGCTAGGCGCAGATACGCAGTATTTT. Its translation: CASSEQLGADTQYF.